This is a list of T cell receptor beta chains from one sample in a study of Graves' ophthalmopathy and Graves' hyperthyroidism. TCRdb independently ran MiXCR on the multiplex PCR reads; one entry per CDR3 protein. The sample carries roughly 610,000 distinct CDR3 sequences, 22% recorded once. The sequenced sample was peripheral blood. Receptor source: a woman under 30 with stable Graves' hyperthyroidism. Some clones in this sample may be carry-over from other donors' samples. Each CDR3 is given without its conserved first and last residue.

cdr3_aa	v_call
ASSPRTGGVRETQY	TRBV18
ASTLFLRDSEAF	TRBV19
ASRTRDRPYEQY	TRBV7-3
ASSPRMTNTEAF	TRBV12-3/TRBV12-4
SVRNVGGATYEQY	TRBV29-1
ASSGPSAGYGYT	TRBV2
ASSQVRGTGELF	TRBV14
SGQGASGTQY	TRBV29-1
SVNTDQGSPLH	TRBV20-1
SARPLDDNTGELF	TRBV20-1
ASSETGVGYEQY	TRBV2
ASSPYPDSLSPYEQY	TRBV27
ASISTDRAFGYT	TRBV28
SARDVSAPQETQY	TRBV20-1
SARGGTVTQAF	TRBV20-1
ASSELLVTSSYNSPLH	TRBV6-1
ASSFGDKPQH	TRBV28
ASSWADTQY	TRBV6-5
ASSSTPLGLMNTGELF	TRBV5-1
AWKEGYGYT	TRBV30
ASWETVYGYT	TRBV6-5
ASSLAIGWGDAFETQY	TRBV7-2
ASQVRNEETQY	TRBV3-1
SVEVLRQGVYEQY	TRBV29-1
ASSPGPGLQY	TRBV13
ASKAGVYEQY	TRBV12-3/TRBV12-4
ASSLAAGGDGYT	TRBV5-1
ASSDWGRGYEQY	TRBV6-1
ASSLDLAGGAYEQY	TRBV11-2
ASSGGGRVNT	TRBV2
AWSVQGAPPDGYT	TRBV30
SVGSPNYGYT	TRBV29-1
SANDVRRNTGELF	TRBV20-1
SARGRLAHPYEQY	TRBV20-1
ASSQLQGNYGYT	TRBV3-1
ASSLQGIGNTGELF	TRBV11-2
ASSLDNASGGSALGNIQY	TRBV11-2
ASTQGHLDTEAF	TRBV28
ASSSRGGADNQPQH	TRBV5-5
ASSGRTSGDYEQY	TRBV4-2
ASSLLSLGGNTEAF	TRBV27
SARTSSGLYEQY	TRBV20-1
AIKRGRGSYEQY	TRBV27
ASGFGTGGYEQY	TRBV2
ASKEREGRFKQY	TRBV28
SVVAGSYEQY	TRBV29-1
ASNRPGAGGSPLH	TRBV12-3/TRBV12-4
ASSSPGQMRYEQY	TRBV11-2
ASSYSDELTGELF	TRBV6-5
ASSLRLEETQY	TRBV7-9
ASRTRSNQPQH	TRBV12-3/TRBV12-4
ASSVDLGQIYGYT	TRBV9
ASSLWQGLNTEAF	TRBV28
ASSWYAKNIQY	TRBV2
ASNGDRDYEQY	TRBV12-3/TRBV12-4
ASSYGTGGNYEQY	TRBV6-5
ATSDSHRHEQY	TRBV24-1